A single T cell receptor (beta chain) is shown here with its context. The data stem from a study of blood T cells in healthy people across ages. A second roughly 6 to 12 cycle PCR used barcoded and J-beta primers. TCRdb fed the 5' RACE reads into MiXCR, producing one record per CDR3 protein. The sample has roughly 640,000 distinct CDR3 sequences; about 30% are singletons. The CDR3 extends over 12 amino acids. CDR1 DFQATT and CDR2 SNEGSKA come from the germline V gene (reference sequence). V lost 5 bases and J 3 bases, leaving 10 bases between the germline ends. The sequenced sample consisted of blood. The clonotype originates from a woman older than 75 in good health. The chain has TRBV20-1 and TRBJ2-5; tentative D call: TRBD2 (5 bases). The CDR3 loop reads CSASDGKETQYF. In nucleotides, the CDR3 is TGCAGTGCTTCGGACGGGAAAGAGACCCAGTACTTC.